This T cell receptor (beta chain) was documented in a study of blood T cell repertoires in COVID-19. Study-wide context: Material from acute and convalescent COVID-19 was sourced from the United States, Italy and Spain. Nucleic acid was either cDNA or gDNA, and it came from T cells, B-cell-depleted T cells, or PBMCs.

In germline, CDR1 is MDHEN, CDR2 SYDVKM. The CDR3 extends over 15 amino acids. Trimming took 8 bases from V and 4 from J, leaving 15 bases between them. In this sample, this clone turned up once. As processed by the authors: It was from reference gene primer amplification that nucleated cell counts were estimated. Clones were read by immunoSEQ multiplex PCR, and TCRdb kept only the in-frame ones, dropping some. From that table come the V and J calls and clone size; the DNA was used to work out D and trimming. The sample has approximately 68,000 clones, more than 75% seen once. Sequences were obtained from peripheral blood. The chain couples TRBV28 to TRBJ1-6, with D unclear. This clonotype was obtained from a man between 65 and 85 years old with active or convalescent COVID-19. CDR3 bases: TGTGCCAGCGTTACTACTAGTGTTTATAATTCACCCCTCCACTTT. This gives the protein CASVTTSVYNSPLHF.